Shown below are 27 T cell receptor beta chains from a single sample sequenced in a study of vaccination effects on CD4 cells after COVID-19. The culture ran for under eleven days, and then CD4+ T cells were isolated. All participants had two doses of either the BNT162b2 or mRNA-1273 vaccine. The data were produced by immunoSEQ multiplex PCR, yet TCRdb's version contains in-frame clones alone and is incomplete. The table includes 35,000 to 55,000 clones, 60% to 75% detected once. Antigens for these TCRs are unknown. Here the sequenced sample was CD4+ T cells from PBMCs cultured without peptide, taken after COVID-19 vaccination. The receptors come from a human donor who received a COVID-19 vaccine.

The genes are TRBV25-1 and TRBJ1-3; the match to TRBD1 covers 10 bases. Germline V lookup: CDR1 MGHDK, CDR2 SYGVNS. The CDR3 extends over 14 amino acids. V dropped 6 bases and J dropped 8; count of bases not matched to a gene: 7. The CDR3 protein is CASRGTGVAHTIYF. The CDR3 coding sequence is TGTGCCAGCAGGGGGACAGGGGTTGCGCACACCATATATTTT.

The V and J genes are TRBV19 and TRBJ2-1; 11 nucleotides agree with TRBD1. Looked up from germline, CDR1 is LNHDA and CDR2 is SQIVND (reference sequence). The CDR3 extends over 14 amino acids. V lost 4 bases, J lost 8 bases, and 4 bases stayed unmatched. The CDR3 spells CASSRDRGWDEQFF. CDR3 coding DNA: TGTGCCAGTAGTAGGGACAGGGGGTGGGATGAGCAGTTCTTC.

The CDR3: CASSQDLGSGGPKNIQYF. The CDR3, as DNA: TGTGCCAGCAGCCAAGATCTAGGTAGCGGGGGGCCTAAAAACATTCAGTACTTC. This rearrangement joins TRBV4-2 to TRBJ2-4, with TRBD2 identical over 10 bases. The CDR3 sequence is 18 residues long. Germline V lookup: CDR1 LGHNA, CDR2 YNFKEQ. V dropped 0 bases and J dropped 4; count of bases not matched to a gene: 9.

The chain is built from TRBV12-3 or TRBV12-4 and TRBJ1-4; no reliable D call. This CDR3 is built from 13 residues. V gave up 8 bases and J gave up 3 bases, with 10 bases separating them. The CDR3 DNA is TGTGCCAGCGCCCAGGCTTCTAATGAAAAACTGTTTTTT. Protein: CASAQASNEKLFF.

The DNA of the CDR3 is TGTGCCAGCAATAAAGGGACAGGGTCAGGAAACACCATATATTTT. Translating it yields CASNKGTGSGNTIYF. This chain connects TRBV6-5 to TRBJ1-3, with 9 nucleotides matching TRBD1. CDR1 is MNHEY and CDR2 is SVGAGI in the germline V gene. V lost 7 bases, J lost 4 bases, and 8 bases stayed unmatched. The CDR3 runs to 15 residues.

V usage is TRBV24-1 and J usage is TRBJ1-5, with TRBD1 matching 9 bases. Germline V gene data show CDR1 as KGHDR and CDR2 as SFDVKD. The CDR3 totals 15 residues. Trimming took 9 bases from V and 4 from J; bases not matched to a gene: 9. The chain's CDR3 is CATPYSGTGNQPQHF. DNA for the CDR3: TGTGCCACCCCCTATTCCGGGACAGGGAATCAGCCCCAGCATTTT.

The chain has TRBV2 and TRBJ2-6; 8 bases match TRBD1. Germline lookup yields CDR1 SNHLY and CDR2 FYNNEI. There are 17 residues in the CDR3. V lost 7 bases and J lost 0; bases outside the gene matches: 8. This CDR3 reads CASKPGTGSSGANVLTF. In DNA, the CDR3 is TGTGCCAGCAAACCCGGGACAGGAAGCTCTGGGGCCAACGTCCTGACTTTC.

This rearrangement joins TRBV7-2 to TRBJ2-3; D could derive from TRBD1 or TRBD2 (5 bases each). Per the germline V gene, CDR1 is SGHTA and CDR2 is FQGNSA. The CDR3 sequence is 16 residues long. V gave up 4 bases and J gave up 9 bases, with 23 bases separating them. The CDR3 spells CASSWAGTPTQGTQYF. CDR3 sequence (DNA): TGTGCCAGCAGCTGGGCCGGGACCCCAACCCAAGGCACGCAGTATTTT.

In this sample, this clone turned up a few times. The chain has TRBV5-1 and TRBJ1-2; D is perhaps TRBD1 (6 bases). The CDR3 runs 16 residues. V was cut by 1 base and J by 3 bases, with 16 bases left in between. CDR1 and CDR2 from the germline V gene are SGHRS and YFSETQ. In nucleotides, the CDR3 is TGCGCCAGCAGCTTGAACTACAGGGTGATGGACTATGGCTACACCTTC. Its protein is CASSLNYRVMDYGYTF. The entire variable domain, with the rest obtained from reference TRBV5-1 and TRBJ1-2, is as follows: KAGVTQTPRYLIKTRGQQVTLSCSPISGHRSVSWYQQTPGQGLQFLFEYFSETQRNKGNFPGRFSGRQFSNSRSEMNVSTLELGDSALYLCASSLNYRVMDYGYTFGSGTRLTVV.

CDR3 DNA: TGTGCCAGTAGTAAGGCGTGGGAGACTTCAGATACGCAGTATTTT. This sequence encodes CASSKAWETSDTQYF. This chain joins TRBV19 and TRBJ2-3; TRBD2 might be the D (5 bases). Germline-derived CDR1 and CDR2 are LNHDA and SQIVND (reference sequence). The CDR3 consists of 15 residues. V dropped 4 bases and J dropped 4 bases, with 15 bases sitting between them.

V is TRBV12-5 and J is TRBJ2-7; D remains ambiguous. This CDR3 contains 11 residues. Germline V gene lookup returns CDR1 LGHNT and CDR2 FRNRAP. The V end was cut by 5 bases, the J end by 2 bases, with 4 bases between. The CDR3 bases are TGTGCTAGTGGTCCCCCCTACGAGCAGTACTTC. Amino acids: CASGPPYEQYF.

The sample holds a few counts of this clone. The chain employs TRBV19 and TRBJ1-2; D not certain. The CDR3 extends over 13 amino acids. The V end was cut by 6 bases, the J end by 4 bases, with 12 bases between. Germline-derived CDR1 and CDR2 are LNHDA and SQIVND (reference sequence). CDR3 sequence (DNA): TGTGCCAGTAGGTTCGGTTCTCCCTATGGCTACACCTTC. It yields the protein CASRFGSPYGYTF. The entire variable domain, with the rest obtained from reference TRBV19 and TRBJ1-2, is as follows: DGGITQSPKYLFRKEGQNVTLSCEQNLNHDAMYWYRQDPGQGLRLIYYSQIVNDFQKGDIAEGYSVSREKKESFPLTVTSAQKNPTAFYLCASRFGSPYGYTFGSGTRLTVV.

The rearrangement links TRBV19 to TRBJ2-1; 8 bases line up with TRBD2. The CDR3 loop spans 18 amino acids. Germline CDR1 is LNHDA and CDR2 is SQIVND (reference sequence). V lost 3 bases to trimming and J lost 6 bases; unmatched junction nucleotides: 16. CDR3 nucleotide sequence: TGTGCCAGTAGTATTTTGCTAGCATCTAGCGGGCGGTCCAATGAGCAGTTCTTC. It codes for CASSILLASSGRSNEQFF.

The CDR3 region has the DNA TGTGCCAGCAGCCCGGGACTACAAGAGACCCAGTACTTC. It encodes CASSPGLQETQYF. The genes are TRBV5-6 and TRBJ2-5; 7 bases map to TRBD2. Germline CDR1 is SGHDT and CDR2 is YYEEEE. J was trimmed by 2 bases and V by 4 bases; bases with no gene match: 2. This CDR3 spans 13 amino acids.

The chain couples TRBV12-5 to TRBJ1-2; D is unclear. The V and J ends lost 6 bases and 10 bases respectively, with 24 bases between them. Germline loops: CDR1 LGHNT, CDR2 FRNRAP. This CDR3 region has 15 residues. The CDR3 DNA reads TGTGCTAGTGGCCAAGCCTCGCAGGTGAGGCCTCTCTACACCTTC. Translated, it gives CASGQASQVRPLYTF.

The CDR3 sequence: CASSLAGSNEKLFF. The DNA of the CDR3 is TGCGCCAGCAGCTTGGCTGGCTCGAATGAAAAACTGTTTTTT. The chain employs TRBV5-1 and TRBJ1-4; D unclear. CDR1 and CDR2 from the germline V gene are SGHRS and YFSETQ. This CDR3 has 14 residues. V lost 0 bases to trimming and J lost 5 bases, with 8 bases between them.

This chain connects TRBV18 to TRBJ1-6; D unclear. The CDR3 loop spans 15 amino acids. The germline CDR1 and CDR2 sequences are KGHSH and LQKENI. V lost 4 bases, J lost 7 bases, and 14 bases lay in between. CDR3 residues: CASSLIVGENSPLHF. The CDR3 region has the DNA TGTGCCAGCTCACTCATAGTTGGGGAGAATTCACCCCTCCACTTT.

This sequence joins TRBV30 and TRBJ2-7, with D tentatively TRBD2 (6 bases). Germline assignment: CDR1 GTSNPN and CDR2 SVGIG (reference sequence). V dropped 2 bases and J dropped 4 bases, with 21 bases sitting between them. The CDR3 runs 16 residues. The CDR3 bases are TGTGCCTGGAGTCCCTTCGGGGGTGGCACTCGATACGAGCAGTACTTC. The encoded protein is CAWSPFGGGTRYEQYF.

This chain uses TRBV12-3 or TRBV12-4 with TRBJ2-1; D not resolved. This CDR3 spans 11 amino acids. Trimming cost V 6 bases and J 12 bases, with 12 bases left between them. CDR3 loop: CASRLIFGQFF. CDR3 bases: TGTGCCAGCAGACTTATTTTCGGGCAGTTCTTC.

In this sample, this clone turned up a few times. The chain has TRBV6-5 and TRBJ1-5; D perhaps matches TRBD1 (5 bases). CDR3 length: 15 amino acids. CDR1 is MNHEY, CDR2 SVGAGI, per germline. V lost 0 bases, J lost 6 bases, and 12 bases lay in between. CDR3 sequence reads: CASSYSGARGQPQHF. The CDR3 coding sequence is TGTGCCAGCAGTTACTCCGGGGCTAGGGGTCAGCCCCAGCATTTT.

The CDR3 DNA sequence: TGTGCCAGCAGCTTCTCGGACAGGGATGACTATGGCTACACCTTC. Protein: CASSFSDRDDYGYTF. This sequence joins TRBV7-9 and TRBJ1-2; 8 positions agree with TRBD1. This CDR3 comprises 15 residues. After removal of 3 bases from V and 3 bases from J, the junction contained 6 bases not matched to a gene. CDR1 SEHNR and CDR2 FQNEAQ come from the germline V gene (reference sequence).

The chain links TRBV3-1 (or the pseudogene TRBV3-2) to TRBJ2-7, with 12 positions matching TRBD2. V dropped 1 base and J dropped 5; count of bases not matched to a gene: 12. The CDR3 covers 18 residues. Germline CDR1 and CDR2: LGHDT and YNNKEL (reference sequence). The CDR3 loop is CASSQAAVLAGGGHEQYF. The CDR3 nucleotides read TGTGCCAGCAGCCAAGCGGCGGTACTAGCGGGAGGAGGCCACGAGCAGTACTTC.

Only a few counts were recorded for this clone. The chain has TRBV4-1 and TRBJ2-3; D call uncertain. Germline CDR1 reads MGHRA; CDR2 reads YSYEKL. Deletions cut 0 bases from V and 5 bases from J, with 15 bases between. The CDR3 length is 16 residues. CDR3: CASSQDRAESGDTQYF. The CDR3 coding sequence is TGCGCCAGCAGCCAAGATCGGGCGGAGTCCGGAGATACGCAGTATTTT.

The rearrangement uses TRBV6-4 and TRBJ2-7; maybe TRBD1 (5 bases). The J call could be wrong; TRBJ2-1 is a better fit for the DNA end. Germline CDR1 reads MRHNA; CDR2 reads SNTAGT. This CDR3 is built from 15 residues. The CDR3: CASSAETEAYNEQFF. In nucleotides, the CDR3 is TGTGCCAGCAGCGCCGAGACAGAGGCCTACAATGAGCAGTTCTTC.

This clone was counted a few times. This chain joins TRBV2 and TRBJ1-1, with a possible D match to TRBD1 (6 bases). Germline CDR1 SNHLY, CDR2 FYNNEI. CDR3 length equals 14 residues. Trimming cost V 6 bases and J 0 bases, with 11 bases left between them. The DNA for the CDR3 is TGTGCCAGCAGGAAACAGGGTATGAACACTGAAGCTTTCTTT. Protein: CASRKQGMNTEAFF. The full variable domain, its missing parts supplied by reference TRBV2 and TRBJ1-1, is EPEVTQTPSHQVTQMGQEVILRCVPISNHLYFYWYRQILGQKVEFLVSFYNNEISEKSEIFDDQFSVERPDGSNFTLKIRSTKLEDSAMYFCASRKQGMNTEAFFGQGTRLTVV.

V is TRBV5-1 and J is TRBJ2-6; D possibly corresponds to TRBD2 (5 bases). Trimming removed 4 bases from V and 0 bases from J, with 8 bases in between. This CDR3 spans 15 amino acids. Looked up from germline, CDR1 is SGHRS and CDR2 is YFSETQ. DNA of the CDR3: TGCGCCAGCAGCGCGGGTATCTCTGGGGCCAACGTCCTGACTTTC. This encodes CASSAGISGANVLTF.

This chain connects TRBV3-1 (or the pseudogene TRBV3-2) to TRBJ1-5; tentatively, D is TRBD1 (5 bases). With 4 bases removed from V and 5 bases from J, the gap between germline ends came to 21 bases. This CDR3 has 17 residues. In germline, CDR1 is LGHDT, CDR2 YNNKEL (reference sequence). CDR3 nucleotides: TGTGCCAGCAGCCTAAGCTCGGTAGGGGCAACGGATCAGCCCCAGCATTTT. Amino acid sequence: CASSLSSVGATDQPQHF.